This record covers a single TCR beta chain. Either two negative PCRs, clearance, or symptom resolution qualified Cohort 3 donors as recovered. Authors' analysis steps: Nucleated cell counts were estimated from reference gene primer amplification. Generated by immunoSEQ multiplex PCR, the TCRdb table keeps only in-frame clones and is missing some. Clone size and V and J calls were adopted from that table, with D and trimming inferred from the DNA. The sample holds roughly 350,000 clones, more than 90% seen once. The data belong to a study of blood T cell repertoires in COVID-19. Looking at the study overall: COVID-19 samples collected from the United States, Italy and Spain covered acute and convalescent phases.

The clonotype comes from a woman in her 30s who had recovered from COVID-19. Specimen: PBMCs or T cells enriched from blood (not recorded which).

The CDR3 nucleotides are TGTGCCAGCAGGACTAGCGGGGGGGCCGGTACGCAGTATTTT. This encodes CASRTSGGAGTQYF. This rearrangement joins TRBV27 to TRBJ2-3, with 14 bases lining up with TRBD2. The CDR3 runs 14 residues. With 6 bases clipped from V and 8 bases from J, the junction kept 4 bases outside the gene matches. Germline values: CDR1 MNHEY, CDR2 SMNVEV (reference sequence).